These 27 T cell receptor beta chains were sequenced from one sample in a study of immune evolution from preneoplasia to lung adenocarcinoma (TCRdb year 2021). Libraries were prepared through the immunoSEQ multiplex PCR assay. TCRdb provides this immuneACCESS table in a form limited to in-frame rearrangements. Some clones are lacking; in checked studies, under half of them reflect an unresolved V gene, and why the rest are absent is not known. The sample table shows some 2,600 clones, and 80% to 90% are seen once. About 5.4% of the sample is held by the ten biggest clonotypes. Sequencing was done on a sample of FFPE invasive lung adenocarcinoma tissue. The sample's cell subset or site label is to be understood as: frankly invasive lung adenocarcinoma (ADC). Receptor source: a person aged 55-80 years with invasive lung adenocarcinoma.

The rearrangement links TRBV10-3 to TRBJ1-1; TRBD1 might be the D (6 bases). Per germline, CDR1 ENHRY and CDR2 SYGVKD. V gave up 10 bases and J gave up 12 bases, with 18 bases separating them. There are 11 residues in the CDR3. The CDR3 protein is CATGTSSVSFF. As DNA, the CDR3 is TGTGCCACCGGGACATCGAGTGTGTCTTTCTTT.

The chain links TRBV7-9 to TRBJ2-1; no reliable D call. CDR3 length equals 13 residues. Germline V gene sequence: CDR1 SEHNR, CDR2 FQNEAQ (reference sequence). The germline V and J ends were trimmed by 2 bases and 4 bases, with 6 bases remaining between them. The DNA of the CDR3 is TGTGCCAGCAGCTTAATGTCTTACAATGAGCAGTTCTTC. It is translated as CASSLMSYNEQFF.

A few counts support this clone. The chain carries TRBV29-1 and TRBJ2-7; D is unresolved. In germline, CDR1 is SQVTM, CDR2 ANQGSEA. V lost 4 bases, J lost 7 bases, and 14 bases lay in between. The CDR3 sequence is 12 residues long. Here the CDR3 reads CSVGFSPNEQYF. Written as DNA, the CDR3 is TGCAGCGTTGGGTTCTCCCCGAATGAGCAGTACTTC.

The CDR3 DNA reads TGTGCCAGCAGCCAAGATCGTCCCCGATACGAGCAGTACTTC. Encoded protein: CASSQDRPRYEQYF. The chain recombines TRBV4-2 with TRBJ2-7; D gene ambiguous. The V end lost 0 bases, the J end lost 4 bases, and 10 bases lay between the germline ends. Germline CDR1 and CDR2: LGHNA and YNFKEQ. This CDR3 has 14 amino acids.

V gene TRBV11-2 combines with J gene TRBJ2-4; D unresolved. This CDR3 region has 14 residues. Trimming took off 2 bases at V and 2 bases at J, with 7 bases between the two ends. Germline CDR1 and CDR2: SGHAT and FQNNGV. CDR3 nucleotides: TGTGCCAGCAGCTTAACAGTATCCAAAAACATTCAGTACTTC. This gives the protein CASSLTVSKNIQYF.

This sequence joins TRBV9 and TRBJ2-3; D remains ambiguous. The V and J ends lost 0 bases and 0 bases respectively, with 14 bases between them. Germline V gene lookup returns CDR1 SGDLS and CDR2 YYNGEE. The CDR3 is made up of 17 amino acids. The CDR3 bases are TGTGCCAGCAGCGTAGAAAAGGCAGTCACTAGCACAGATACGCAGTATTTT. Translated: CASSVEKAVTSTDTQYF.

The chain is built from TRBV11-1 and TRBJ1-2; tentative D call: TRBD1 (6 bases). V was cut by 4 bases and J by 4 bases, with 13 bases left in between. In germline, CDR1 is SGHAT, CDR2 FQDESV (reference sequence). This CDR3 contains 14 residues. CDR3 protein: CASSSTRGAYGYTF. CDR3 sequence (DNA): TGTGCCAGCAGCTCGACGAGGGGGGCCTATGGCTACACCTTC.

The rearrangement uses TRBV18 and TRBJ2-2; D gene unclear. V lost 1 base, J lost 4 bases, and 10 bases lay in between. Germline V gives CDR1 KGHSH, CDR2 LQKENI. The CDR3 sequence is 15 residues long. This CDR3 is CASSPRNFRTGELFF. The CDR3 nucleotides are TGTGCCAGCTCACCACGAAACTTCCGCACCGGGGAGCTGTTTTTT. Full variable domain (remainder filled in from reference TRBV18 and TRBJ2-2): NAGVMQNPRHLVRRRGQEARLRCSPMKGHSHVYWYRQLPEEGLKFMVYLQKENIIDESGMPKERFSAEFPKEGPSILRIQQVVRGDSAAYFCASSPRNFRTGELFFGEGSRLTVL.

This rearrangement joins TRBV30 to TRBJ2-5; the D gene is possibly TRBD2 (5 bases). V lost 4 bases and J lost 5, with 20 bases in between. This CDR3 contains 15 residues. Per the germline V gene, CDR1 is GTSNPN and CDR2 is SVGIG (reference sequence). CDR3 bases: TGTGCCTGGAAATTTGTCGAGGGCAAGTTGGAGACCCAGTACTTC. This gives the protein CAWKFVEGKLETQYF.

The V gene is TRBV19, the J gene TRBJ2-1; D possibly corresponds to TRBD1 (5 bases). The CDR3 extends over 15 amino acids. V lost 6 bases to trimming and J lost 2 bases, with 14 bases between them. CDR1 and CDR2 (germline): LNHDA, SQIVND (reference sequence). The CDR3 nucleotides read TGTGCCAGTAGAACAGGATGGAGCGCCTACAATGAGCAGTTCTTC. It specifies CASRTGWSAYNEQFF. Supplemented by reference TRBV19 and TRBJ2-1, the full variable domain reads DGGITQSPKYLFRKEGQNVTLSCEQNLNHDAMYWYRQDPGQGLRLIYYSQIVNDFQKGDIAEGYSVSREKKESFPLTVTSAQKNPTAFYLCASRTGWSAYNEQFFGPGTRLTVL.

The gene calls are TRBV11-2 and TRBJ2-3, with D perhaps TRBD2 (5 bases). The CDR3 loop spans 13 amino acids. Germline V lookup: CDR1 SGHAT, CDR2 FQNNGV. Trimming left V 1 base short and J 4 bases short, with 6 bases between. Here the CDR3 reads CASSLVGADTQYF. In nucleotides, the CDR3 is TGTGCCAGCAGCTTAGTCGGGGCAGATACGCAGTATTTT.

The chain links TRBV10-2 to TRBJ1-1, with TRBD1 identical over 7 bases. There are 13 residues in the CDR3. V trimming: 5 bases; J trimming: 2 bases; junction bases outside the gene matches: 2. Germline assignment: CDR1 WSHSY and CDR2 SAAADI. In DNA, the CDR3 is TGCGCCAGCAGTAGACAGGGTAACACTGAAGCTTTCTTT. It is translated as CASSRQGNTEAFF.

This CDR3 is CASSQAGLAYEQYF. The CDR3 DNA follows: TGTGCCAGCAGCCAAGCCGGACTAGCCTACGAGCAGTACTTC. This chain uses TRBV4-2 with TRBJ2-7, with 7 bases matching TRBD2. V gave up 1 base and J gave up 2 bases; unmatched junction bases: 2. Germline V gene sequence: CDR1 LGHNA, CDR2 YNFKEQ. CDR3 length equals 14 residues.

V gene TRBV18 combines with J gene TRBJ1-5; TRBD1 agrees at 7 bases. Unmatched junction bases numbered 4, after V lost 0 bases and J lost 5 bases. The length of the CDR3 is 15 residues. CDR1 and CDR2 (germline): KGHSH, LQKENI. DNA for the CDR3: TGTGCCAGCTCACCACCAAGCCAGGGGGATCAGCCCCAGCATTTT. It is translated as CASSPPSQGDQPQHF.

The rearrangement links TRBV5-1 to TRBJ2-2; the match to TRBD2 covers 12 bases. V trimming: 5 bases; J trimming: 5 bases; junction bases outside the gene matches: 1. Germline CDR1 SGHRS, CDR2 YFSETQ. The CDR3 contains 14 residues. The DNA of the CDR3 is TGCGCCAGCAGTACTAGCGGGGGGACCGGGGAGCTGTTTTTT. It yields the protein CASSTSGGTGELFF.

The rearrangement joins TRBV20-1 to TRBJ2-5; D is ambiguous. The V end lost 6 bases, the J end lost 6 bases, and 2 bases lay between the germline ends. CDR3 length: 8 amino acids. Germline loops: CDR1 DFQATT, CDR2 SNEGSKA (reference sequence). CDR3 nucleotides: TGCAGTGCCCAGACCCAGTACTTC. Encoded protein: CSAQTQYF.

This clone came up once. V usage is TRBV20-1 and J usage is TRBJ2-7; D not resolved. Germline CDR1 is DFQATT and CDR2 is SNEGSKA (reference sequence). The CDR3 loop spans 10 amino acids. V shed 4 bases and J shed 6 bases, with 7 bases lying between them. The chain's CDR3 is CSANRLEQYF. CDR3 bases: TGCAGTGCTAATAGGCTCGAGCAGTACTTC.

V and J are TRBV9 and TRBJ2-5; perhaps D is TRBD1 or TRBD2 (5 bases each). Trimming stripped 4 bases from V and 2 bases from J, with 9 bases between. Looked up from germline, CDR1 is SGDLS and CDR2 is YYNGEE. The CDR3 spans 13 residues. CDR3 in DNA: TGTGCCAGCAGCCCCGGGGCGCAAGAGACCCAGTACTTC. It specifies CASSPGAQETQYF.

The chain joins TRBV25-1 to TRBJ1-2; weak D call: TRBD1 (6 bases). Trimming removed 5 bases from V and 5 bases from J, with 15 bases in between. The CDR3 totals 14 residues. Germline V gene lookup returns CDR1 MGHDK and CDR2 SYGVNS. CDR3 residues: CASSMGGQRYGYTF. The CDR3 DNA reads as TGTGCCAGCAGTATGGGGGGCCAGCGATATGGCTACACCTTC.

This chain uses TRBV16 with TRBJ1-1, with D uncertain. Trimming took off 0 bases at V and 4 bases at J, with 12 bases between the two ends. This CDR3 has 15 residues. Per the germline V gene, CDR1 is KGHSY and CDR2 is FQNENV. CDR3 sequence (DNA): TGTGCCAGCAGCCAATCGGTAGTCCTCGGCACTGAAGCTTTCTTT. Its protein product is CASSQSVVLGTEAFF.

This clone was found a few times. This chain joins TRBV5-1 and TRBJ2-7; weak D call: TRBD1 (5 bases). Trimming stripped 3 bases from V and 5 bases from J, with 12 bases between. The CDR3 totals 13 residues. Germline V gene data show CDR1 as SGHRS and CDR2 as YFSETQ. The CDR3 bases are TGCGCCAGCAGCTCCAGGGTGGGGAACGAGCAGTACTTC. It encodes CASSSRVGNEQYF.

This clone was detected only once. This chain joins TRBV28 and TRBJ1-1, with D tentatively TRBD1 (6 bases). The V and J ends lost 7 bases and 11 bases respectively, with 17 bases between them. The CDR3 length is 12 residues. Germline loops: CDR1 MDHEN, CDR2 SYDVKM. In DNA form, the CDR3 reads TGTGCCAGCATTGCCAATGGGGGCCGGGCTTTCTTT. It is translated as CASIANGGRAFF.

This chain connects TRBV4-1 to TRBJ1-2; 9 bases are shared with TRBD1. Trimming at V came to 1 base and at J to 8 bases, leaving 8 bases not matched to a gene. Germline V gene lookup returns CDR1 MGHRA and CDR2 YSYEKL. This CDR3 is 15 amino acids long. CDR3 protein: CASSQVRRQGVGYTF. The CDR3 DNA reads as TGCGCCAGCAGCCAAGTAAGACGACAGGGGGTCGGCTACACCTTC.

V and J are TRBV29-1 and TRBJ2-3; D is possibly TRBD2 (5 bases). The germline V gene encodes CDR1 SQVTM and CDR2 ANQGSEA. There are 14 residues in the CDR3. Trimming stripped 6 bases from V and 0 bases from J, with 13 bases between. The CDR3 is CSVGTAASTDTQYF. In DNA, the CDR3 is TGCAGCGTAGGAACAGCGGCTAGCACAGATACGCAGTATTTT.

This clone showed up just a few times. The rearrangement uses TRBV6-1 and TRBJ2-7, with D maybe TRBD1 (5 bases). The CDR3 loop spans 16 amino acids. The V gene lost 4 bases and the J gene lost 3 bases, with 19 bases spanning the gap. Germline-derived CDR1 and CDR2 are MNHNS and SASEGT. The CDR3 bases are TGTGCCAGCAGTGGAGAGGACACGAAAGTTGGCTACGAGCAGTACTTC. It translates to CASSGEDTKVGYEQYF.

This sequence joins TRBV29-1 and TRBJ1-4; weak D call: TRBD1 (6 bases). Germline CDR1 reads SQVTM; CDR2 reads ANQGSEA. V lost 6 bases and J 2 bases, leaving 16 bases between the germline ends. The CDR3 covers 15 residues. The CDR3 loop is CSVRDTRWTNEKLFF. CDR3 bases: TGCAGCGTGAGGGACACCCGATGGACTAATGAAAAACTGTTTTTT.

The chain employs TRBV28 and TRBJ1-2, with D possibly matching TRBD1 (6 bases). The CDR3 totals 13 residues. V gave up 3 bases and J gave up 3 bases, with 8 bases separating them. Germline V lookup: CDR1 MDHEN, CDR2 SYDVKM. The CDR3 DNA reads as TGTGCCAGCAGTTTCCGACAGGACTATGGCTACACCTTC. It is translated as CASSFRQDYGYTF.